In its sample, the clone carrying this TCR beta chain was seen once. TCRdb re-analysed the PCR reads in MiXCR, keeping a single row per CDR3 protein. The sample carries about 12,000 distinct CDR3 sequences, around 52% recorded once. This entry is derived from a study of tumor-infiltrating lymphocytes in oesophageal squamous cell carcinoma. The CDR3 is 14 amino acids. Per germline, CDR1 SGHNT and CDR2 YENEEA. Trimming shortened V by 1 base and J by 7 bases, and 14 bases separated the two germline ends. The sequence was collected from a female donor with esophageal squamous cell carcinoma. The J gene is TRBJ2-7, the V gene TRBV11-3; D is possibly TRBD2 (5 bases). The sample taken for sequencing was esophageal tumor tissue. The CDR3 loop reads CASSLGGQYNEQYF. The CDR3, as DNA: TGTGCCAGCAGCTTAGGCGGGCAGTACAATGAGCAGTACTTC.